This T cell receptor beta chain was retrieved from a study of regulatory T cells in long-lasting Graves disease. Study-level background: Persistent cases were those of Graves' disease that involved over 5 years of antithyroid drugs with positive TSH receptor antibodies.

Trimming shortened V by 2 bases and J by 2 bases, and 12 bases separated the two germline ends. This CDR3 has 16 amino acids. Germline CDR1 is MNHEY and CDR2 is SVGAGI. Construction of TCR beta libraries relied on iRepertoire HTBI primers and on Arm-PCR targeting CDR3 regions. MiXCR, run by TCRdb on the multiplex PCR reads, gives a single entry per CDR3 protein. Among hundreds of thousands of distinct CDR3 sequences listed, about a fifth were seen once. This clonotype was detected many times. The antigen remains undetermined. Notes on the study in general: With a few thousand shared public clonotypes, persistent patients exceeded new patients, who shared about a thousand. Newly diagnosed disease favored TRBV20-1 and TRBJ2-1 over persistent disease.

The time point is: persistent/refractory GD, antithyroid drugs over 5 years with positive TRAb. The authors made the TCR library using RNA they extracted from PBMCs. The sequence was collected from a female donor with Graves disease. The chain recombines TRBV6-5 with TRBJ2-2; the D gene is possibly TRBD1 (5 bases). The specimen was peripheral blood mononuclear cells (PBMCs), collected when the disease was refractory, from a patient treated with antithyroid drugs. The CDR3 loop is CASSYDPGQNTGELFF. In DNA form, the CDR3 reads TGTGCCAGCAGTTACGATCCCGGACAAAACACCGGGGAGCTGTTTTTT.